These 5 T cell receptor beta chains were sequenced from one sample in a study of OX40 agonist ivuxolimab in advanced cancers. Only in-frame clones appear in the TCRdb table, and some are missing; sequencing was by immunoSEQ multiplex PCR. Of roughly 80,000 clones detected, around nine tenths appear once; the ten largest clones hold over 0.6%. The starting material was CD4+ or CD8+ T cells sorted from blood, obtained in a trial of the OX40 agonist ivuxolimab. These receptors were collected from an adult with an advanced solid tumor such as melanoma, head and neck, liver or kidney cancer.

V is TRBV29-1 and J is TRBJ2-1; TRBD2 matches at 10 bases. CDR3 length: 14 amino acids. The V gene end was trimmed by 3 bases and the J gene end by 11 bases; junction bases not matched to a gene: 10. Germline lookup yields CDR1 SQVTM and CDR2 ANQGSEA. In nucleotides, the CDR3 is TGCAGCGTTGATGCTCAGCTAGCGGGGGCCAAGCAGTTCTTC. It translates to CSVDAQLAGAKQFF.

The chain combines TRBV7-8 with TRBJ2-6, with 12 positions matching TRBD1. The CDR3 has 19 amino acids. Germline-derived CDR1 and CDR2 are SGHVS and FQNEAQ. With V trimmed by 4 bases and J by 1 base, 8 bases remained unmatched. The chain's CDR3 is CASSWDRGLLRSGANVLTF. The CDR3 DNA is TGTGCCAGCAGCTGGGACAGGGGGCTTCTACGTTCTGGGGCCAACGTCCTGACTTTC. Filled out from reference TRBV7-8 and TRBJ2-6, the complete variable domain reads GAGVSQSPRYKVAKRGQDVALRCDPISGHVSLFWYQQALGQGPEFLTYFQNEAQLDKSGLPSDRFFAERPEGSVSTLKIQRTQQEDSAVYLCASSWDRGLLRSGANVLTFGAGSRLTVL.

This sequence joins TRBV7-2 and TRBJ2-1; 8 nucleotides align to TRBD2. Losses at the gene ends were 3 bases for V and 9 bases for J; bases not matched to a gene: 7. CDR1 and CDR2 from the germline V gene are SGHTA and FQGNSA. This CDR3 has 14 amino acids. CDR3 loop: CASSFFGGVSEQFF. For the CDR3, the DNA is TGTGCCAGCAGCTTCTTCGGGGGGGTCTCTGAGCAGTTCTTC.

The chain links TRBV5-5 to TRBJ1-5, with 8 bases identical to TRBD1. Trimming took 4 bases from V and 0 from J; bases not matched to a gene: 3. The CDR3 loop spans 15 amino acids. Germline V gene lookup returns CDR1 SGHKS and CDR2 YYEKEE (reference sequence). The CDR3 here is CASSRQGLSNQPQHF. In DNA form, the CDR3 reads TGTGCCAGCAGCCGACAGGGGCTTAGCAATCAGCCCCAGCATTTT. Combining the CDR3 with reference TRBV5-5 and TRBJ1-5 gives the whole variable domain DAGVTQSPTHLIKTRGQQVTLRCSPISGHKSVSWYQQVLGQGPQFIFQYYEKEERGRGNFPDRFSARQFPNYSSELNVNALLLGDSALYLCASSRQGLSNQPQHFGDGTRLSIL.

The rearrangement joins TRBV5-1 to TRBJ2-1; D might be TRBD2 (6 bases). The CDR3 loop spans 14 amino acids. Germline assignment: CDR1 SGHRS and CDR2 YFSETQ. Deletions cut 0 bases from V and 6 bases from J, with 10 bases between. In DNA form, the CDR3 reads TGCGCCAGCAGCTTGGCGGGAGAGGGCAATGAGCAGTTCTTC. Protein sequence: CASSLAGEGNEQFF. Together with reference TRBV5-1 and TRBJ2-1, the CDR3 gives the full variable domain: KAGVTQTPRYLIKTRGQQVTLSCSPISGHRSVSWYQQTPGQGLQFLFEYFSETQRNKGNFPGRFSGRQFSNSRSEMNVSTLELGDSALYLCASSLAGEGNEQFFGPGTRLTVL.